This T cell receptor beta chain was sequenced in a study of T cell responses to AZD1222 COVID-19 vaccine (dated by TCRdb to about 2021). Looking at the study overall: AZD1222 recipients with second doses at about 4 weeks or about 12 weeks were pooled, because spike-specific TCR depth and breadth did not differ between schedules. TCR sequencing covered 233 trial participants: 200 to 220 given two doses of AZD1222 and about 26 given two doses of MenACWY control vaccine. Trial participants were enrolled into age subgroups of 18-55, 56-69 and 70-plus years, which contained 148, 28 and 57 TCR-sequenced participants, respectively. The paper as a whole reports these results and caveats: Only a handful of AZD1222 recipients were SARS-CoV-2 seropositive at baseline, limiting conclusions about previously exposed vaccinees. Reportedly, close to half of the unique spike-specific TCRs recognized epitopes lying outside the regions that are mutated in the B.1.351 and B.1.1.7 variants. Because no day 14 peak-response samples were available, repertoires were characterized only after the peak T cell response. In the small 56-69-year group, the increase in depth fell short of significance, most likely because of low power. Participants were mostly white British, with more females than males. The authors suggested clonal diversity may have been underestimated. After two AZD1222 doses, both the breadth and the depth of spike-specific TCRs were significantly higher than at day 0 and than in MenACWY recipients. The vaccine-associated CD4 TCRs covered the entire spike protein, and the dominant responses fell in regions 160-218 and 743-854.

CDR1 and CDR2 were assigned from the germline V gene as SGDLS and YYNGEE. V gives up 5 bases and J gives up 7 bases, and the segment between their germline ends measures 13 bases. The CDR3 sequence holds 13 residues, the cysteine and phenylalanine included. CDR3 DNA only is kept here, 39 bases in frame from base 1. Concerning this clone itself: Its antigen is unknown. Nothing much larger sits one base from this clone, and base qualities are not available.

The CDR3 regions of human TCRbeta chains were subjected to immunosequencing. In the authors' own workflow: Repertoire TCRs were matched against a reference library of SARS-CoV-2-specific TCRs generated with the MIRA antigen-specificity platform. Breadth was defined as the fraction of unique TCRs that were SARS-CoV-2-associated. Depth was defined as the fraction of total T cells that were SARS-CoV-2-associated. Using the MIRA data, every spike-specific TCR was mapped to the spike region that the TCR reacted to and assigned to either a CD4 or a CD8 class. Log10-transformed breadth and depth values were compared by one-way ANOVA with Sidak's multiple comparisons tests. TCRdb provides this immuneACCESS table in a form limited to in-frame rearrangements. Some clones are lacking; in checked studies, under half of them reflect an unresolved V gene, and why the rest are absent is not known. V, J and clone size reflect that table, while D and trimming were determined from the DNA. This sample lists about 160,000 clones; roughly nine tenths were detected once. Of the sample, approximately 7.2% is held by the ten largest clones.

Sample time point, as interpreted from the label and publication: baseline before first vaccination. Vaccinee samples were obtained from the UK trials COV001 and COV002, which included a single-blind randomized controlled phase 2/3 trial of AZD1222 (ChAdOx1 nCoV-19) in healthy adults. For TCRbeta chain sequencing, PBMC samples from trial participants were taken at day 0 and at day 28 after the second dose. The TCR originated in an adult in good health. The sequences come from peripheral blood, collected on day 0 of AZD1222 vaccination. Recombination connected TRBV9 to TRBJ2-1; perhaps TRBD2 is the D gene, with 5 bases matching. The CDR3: CASSNWERNEQFF. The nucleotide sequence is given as TGTGCCAGCAGTAATTGGGAGCGGAATGAGCAGTTCTTC.